What follows is one TCR beta chain and its context. What it binds is unknown. V gave up 0 bases and J gave up 4 bases, with 20 bases separating them. This CDR3 has 17 amino acids. Germline V gene lookup returns CDR1 SGHRS and CDR2 YFSETQ. This record comes from a study of cytomegalovirus exposure and HLA in healthy donors. Points from the study as a whole: Published work reported that the classifier diagnosed cytomegalovirus status with high specificity and sensitivity.

Assay used: immunoSEQ multiplex PCR; TCRdb lists only in-frame clones, some missing. This table has over 150,000 clones, 91% appearing once. The specimen was PBMCs. This chain connects TRBV5-1 to TRBJ2-7; possible D gene TRBD2, 6 bases. The sequence was collected from a woman aged 18-30 years in good health and CMV-seropositive. The CDR3 here is CASSLVGGWPGEYEQYF. CDR3 coding DNA: TGCGCCAGCAGCTTGGTAGGAGGTTGGCCGGGAGAGTACGAGCAGTACTTC.